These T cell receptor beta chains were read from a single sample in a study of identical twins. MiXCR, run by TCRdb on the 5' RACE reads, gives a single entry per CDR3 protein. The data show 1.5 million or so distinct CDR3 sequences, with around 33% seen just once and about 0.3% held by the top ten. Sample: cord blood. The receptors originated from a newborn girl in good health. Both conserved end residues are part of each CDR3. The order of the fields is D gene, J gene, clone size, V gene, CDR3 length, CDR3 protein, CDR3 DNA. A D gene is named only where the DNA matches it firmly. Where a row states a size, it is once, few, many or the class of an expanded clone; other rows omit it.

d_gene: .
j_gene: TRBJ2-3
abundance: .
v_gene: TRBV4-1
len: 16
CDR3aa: CASSQPGPLPPDTQYF
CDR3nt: TGCGCCAGCAGCCAACCGGGCCCACTCCCGCCAGATACGCAGTATTTT

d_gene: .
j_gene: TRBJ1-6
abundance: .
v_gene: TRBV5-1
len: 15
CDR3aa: CASSLVPQFDSPLHF
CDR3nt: TGCGCCAGCAGCTTGGTTCCCCAGTTCGACTCACCCCTCCACTTT

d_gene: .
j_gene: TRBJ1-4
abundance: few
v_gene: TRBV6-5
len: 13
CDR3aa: CASRQKSSEKLFF
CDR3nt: TGTGCCAGCAGACAAAAGAGTAGTGAAAAACTGTTTTTT

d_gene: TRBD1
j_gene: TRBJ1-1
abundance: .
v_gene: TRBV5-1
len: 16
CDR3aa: CASSPTRTGTNTEAFF
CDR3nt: TGCGCCAGCAGCCCTACCAGGACAGGAACGAACACTGAAGCTTTCTTT

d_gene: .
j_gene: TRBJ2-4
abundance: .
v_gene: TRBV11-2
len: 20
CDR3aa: CASRFGRGLSGLVLKNIQYF
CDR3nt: TGTGCCAGCAGGTTCGGACGCGGCCTTAGTGGCCTAGTCCTAAAAAACATTCAGTACTTC

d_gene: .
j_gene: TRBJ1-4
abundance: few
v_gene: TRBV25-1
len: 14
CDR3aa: CASSDQRGSEKLFF
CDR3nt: TGTGCCAGCAGTGATCAGAGGGGGAGTGAAAAACTGTTTTTT

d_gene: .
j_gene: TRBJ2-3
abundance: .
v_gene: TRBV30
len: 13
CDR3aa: CAWSVGSTDTQYF
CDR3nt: TGTGCCTGGAGTGTCGGCAGCACAGATACGCAGTATTTT

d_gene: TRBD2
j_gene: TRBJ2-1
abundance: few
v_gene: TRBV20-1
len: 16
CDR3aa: CSSEPGLVFSYNEQFF
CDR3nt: TGCAGTTCGGAACCGGGACTAGTCTTTTCCTACAATGAGCAGTTCTTC

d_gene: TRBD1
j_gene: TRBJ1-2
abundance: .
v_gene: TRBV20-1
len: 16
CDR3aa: CSAHKNIGQGNYGYTF
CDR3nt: TGCAGTGCTCACAAAAATATCGGACAGGGCAACTATGGCTACACCTTC

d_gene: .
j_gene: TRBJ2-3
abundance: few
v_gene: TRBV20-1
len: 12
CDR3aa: CSADGPGDTQYF
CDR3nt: TGCAGTGCCGACGGGCCGGGGGATACGCAGTATTTT

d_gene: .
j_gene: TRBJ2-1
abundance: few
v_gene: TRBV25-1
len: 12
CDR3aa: CASSGGRGEQFF
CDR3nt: TGTGCCAGCAGTGGGGGCCGGGGTGAGCAGTTCTTC

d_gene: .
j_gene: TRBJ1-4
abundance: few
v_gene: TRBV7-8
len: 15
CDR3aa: CASSPTVATNEKLFF
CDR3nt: TGTGCCAGCAGCCCTACAGTTGCAACTAATGAAAAACTGTTTTTT

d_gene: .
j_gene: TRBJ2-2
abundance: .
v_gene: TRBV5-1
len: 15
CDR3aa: CASSLWLLNTGELFF
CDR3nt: TGCGCCAGCAGCTTGTGGTTACTGAACACCGGGGAGCTGTTTTTT

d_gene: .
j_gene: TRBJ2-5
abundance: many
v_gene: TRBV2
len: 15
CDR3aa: CASSEFGQYQETQYF
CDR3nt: TGTGCCAGCAGTGAATTCGGGCAGTACCAAGAGACCCAGTACTTC

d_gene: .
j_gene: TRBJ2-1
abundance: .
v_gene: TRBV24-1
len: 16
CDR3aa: CATSGGDGANYNEQFF
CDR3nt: TGTGCCACCAGTGGAGGGGACGGGGCCAACTACAATGAGCAGTTCTTC